This note documents a single T cell receptor (beta chain) sequence. The antigen is undetermined. This specimen comes from a study of OX40 agonist ivuxolimab in advanced cancers. Assay: immunoSEQ multiplex PCR; the TCRdb copy retains only in-frame clones and omits some. The sample includes 50,000 to 65,000 clones, around nine tenths seen only once; the top ten take under 0.85%. Overall study findings and caveats: Clonal expansion by week 6 occurred in CD4+ and CD8+ blood T cells (at 0.1 to 3.0 mg/kg).

This clonotype originated in an adult with an advanced solid tumor such as melanoma, head and neck, liver or kidney cancer. The sample was CD4+ or CD8+ T cells sorted from blood, taken in a trial of the OX40 agonist ivuxolimab.

The CDR3 nucleotides read TGTGCCAGCAGCTTGGATAGGGCCTCCCCTGGAGACTATGGCTACACCTTC. Encoded protein: CASSLDRASPGDYGYTF. The chain has TRBV5-4 and TRBJ1-2; unclear D gene. CDR1 is SGHNT and CDR2 is YYREEE in the germline V gene (reference sequence). This CDR3 has 17 residues. Trimming cost V 0 bases and J 3 bases, with 18 bases left between them.